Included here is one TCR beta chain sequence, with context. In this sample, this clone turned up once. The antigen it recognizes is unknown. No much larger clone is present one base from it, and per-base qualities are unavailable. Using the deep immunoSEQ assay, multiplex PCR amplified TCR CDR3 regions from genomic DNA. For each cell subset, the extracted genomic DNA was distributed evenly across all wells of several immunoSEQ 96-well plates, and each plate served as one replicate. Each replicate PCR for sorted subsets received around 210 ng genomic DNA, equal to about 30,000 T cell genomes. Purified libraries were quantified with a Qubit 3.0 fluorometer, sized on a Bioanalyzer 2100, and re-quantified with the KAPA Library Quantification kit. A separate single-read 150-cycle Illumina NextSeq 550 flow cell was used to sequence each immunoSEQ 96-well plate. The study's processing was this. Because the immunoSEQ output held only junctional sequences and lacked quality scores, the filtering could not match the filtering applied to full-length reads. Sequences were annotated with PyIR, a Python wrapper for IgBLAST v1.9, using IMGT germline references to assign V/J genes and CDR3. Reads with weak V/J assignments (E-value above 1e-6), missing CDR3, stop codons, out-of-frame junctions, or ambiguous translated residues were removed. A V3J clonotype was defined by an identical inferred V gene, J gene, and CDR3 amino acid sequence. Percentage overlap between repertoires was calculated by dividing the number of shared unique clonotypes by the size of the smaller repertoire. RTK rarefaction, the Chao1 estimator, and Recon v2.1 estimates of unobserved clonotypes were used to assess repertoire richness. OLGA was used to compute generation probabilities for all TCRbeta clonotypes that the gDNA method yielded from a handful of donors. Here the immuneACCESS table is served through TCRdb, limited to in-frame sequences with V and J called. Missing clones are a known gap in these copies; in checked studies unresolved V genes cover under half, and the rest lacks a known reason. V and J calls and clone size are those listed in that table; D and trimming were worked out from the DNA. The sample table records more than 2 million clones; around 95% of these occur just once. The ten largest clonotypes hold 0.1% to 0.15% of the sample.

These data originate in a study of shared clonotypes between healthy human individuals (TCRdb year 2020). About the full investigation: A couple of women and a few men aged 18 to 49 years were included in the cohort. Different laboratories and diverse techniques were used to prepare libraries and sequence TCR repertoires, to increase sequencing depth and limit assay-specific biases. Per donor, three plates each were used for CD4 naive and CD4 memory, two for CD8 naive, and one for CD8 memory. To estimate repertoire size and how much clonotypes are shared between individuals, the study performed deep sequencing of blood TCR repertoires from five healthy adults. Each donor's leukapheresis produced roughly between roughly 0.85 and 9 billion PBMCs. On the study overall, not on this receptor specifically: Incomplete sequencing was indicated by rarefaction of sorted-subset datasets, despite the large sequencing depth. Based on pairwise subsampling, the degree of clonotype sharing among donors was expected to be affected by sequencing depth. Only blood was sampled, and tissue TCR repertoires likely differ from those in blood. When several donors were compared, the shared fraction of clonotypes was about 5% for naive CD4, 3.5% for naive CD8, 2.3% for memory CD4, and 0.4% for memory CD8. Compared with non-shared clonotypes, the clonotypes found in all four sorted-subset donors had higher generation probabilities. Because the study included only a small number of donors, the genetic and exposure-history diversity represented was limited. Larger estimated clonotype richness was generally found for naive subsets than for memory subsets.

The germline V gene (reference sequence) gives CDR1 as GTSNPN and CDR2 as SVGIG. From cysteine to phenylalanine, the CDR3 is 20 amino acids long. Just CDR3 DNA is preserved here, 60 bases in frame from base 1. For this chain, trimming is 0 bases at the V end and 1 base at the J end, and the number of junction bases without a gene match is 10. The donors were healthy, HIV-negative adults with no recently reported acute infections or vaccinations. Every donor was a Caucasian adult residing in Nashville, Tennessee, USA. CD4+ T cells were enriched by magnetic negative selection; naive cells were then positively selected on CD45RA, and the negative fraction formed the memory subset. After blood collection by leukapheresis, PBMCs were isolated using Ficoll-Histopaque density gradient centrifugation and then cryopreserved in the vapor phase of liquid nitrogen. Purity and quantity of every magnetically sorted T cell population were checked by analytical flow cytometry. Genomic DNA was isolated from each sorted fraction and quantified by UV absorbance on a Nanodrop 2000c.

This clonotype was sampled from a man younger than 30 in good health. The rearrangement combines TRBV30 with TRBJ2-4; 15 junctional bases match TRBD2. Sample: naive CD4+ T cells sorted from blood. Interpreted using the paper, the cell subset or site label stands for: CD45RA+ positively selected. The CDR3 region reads CAWSVLRTSGRGSAKNIQYF. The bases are TGTGCCTGGAGTGTACTACGGACTAGCGGGAGGGGGTCGGCCAAAAACATTCAGTACTTC.